This T cell receptor (beta chain) was retrieved from a study of blood T cell repertoires in COVID-19. Germline CDR1 is LGHDT and CDR2 is YNNKEL (reference sequence). CDR3 length equals 15 residues. The ends were cut back, 5 bases at V and 5 bases at J, with 16 bases in the middle. This clone was recorded a few times. Clones were sequenced by immunoSEQ multiplex PCR, and TCRdb holds only the in-frame ones, with some missing. The profile shows approximately 230,000 clones, around 84% of them singletons. The receptor comes from a man in his forties who had recovered from COVID-19. Input material: PBMCs or T cells enriched from blood (not recorded which). This rearrangement joins TRBV3-1 (or the pseudogene TRBV3-2) to TRBJ2-1, with D possibly TRBD2 on 5 matching bases. In nucleotides, the CDR3 is TGTGCCAGCAGCACAACACTAGGATGGGACAATGAGCAGTTCTTC. Translation gives CASSTTLGWDNEQFF.